This TCR beta chain was profiled in a study of PD-L1 blockade in urothelial cancer. Study as a whole: The authors examined blood 3 weeks (second dose) and 6 weeks after treatment start. Study-level results: Better progression-free and overall survival followed lower pretreatment blood clonality.

Regarding time point: pretreatment peripheral blood. The diagnosis in patients was locally advanced or metastatic urothelial carcinoma. For this clone: No antigen is known for it.

Spiked synthetic TCR analogs estimated absolute template abundance per PCR. Clones were sequenced by immunoSEQ multiplex PCR, and TCRdb holds only the in-frame ones, with some missing. The table lists around 130,000 clones, roughly 84% of them singletons. Trimming cost V 11 bases and J 9 bases, with 11 bases left between them. Germline loops: CDR1 MNHNS, CDR2 SASEGT. The CDR3 runs 10 residues. This receptor was obtained from a man aged 50-59 years with urothelial cancer. This sample comprised PBMCs, obtained around atezolizumab (anti-PD-L1) treatment. The chain is built from TRBV6-1 and TRBJ2-1, with a possible D match to TRBD1 (5 bases). The CDR3 here is CAGGHGEQFF. CDR3 DNA sequence: TGTGCCGGCGGACACGGTGAGCAGTTCTTC.